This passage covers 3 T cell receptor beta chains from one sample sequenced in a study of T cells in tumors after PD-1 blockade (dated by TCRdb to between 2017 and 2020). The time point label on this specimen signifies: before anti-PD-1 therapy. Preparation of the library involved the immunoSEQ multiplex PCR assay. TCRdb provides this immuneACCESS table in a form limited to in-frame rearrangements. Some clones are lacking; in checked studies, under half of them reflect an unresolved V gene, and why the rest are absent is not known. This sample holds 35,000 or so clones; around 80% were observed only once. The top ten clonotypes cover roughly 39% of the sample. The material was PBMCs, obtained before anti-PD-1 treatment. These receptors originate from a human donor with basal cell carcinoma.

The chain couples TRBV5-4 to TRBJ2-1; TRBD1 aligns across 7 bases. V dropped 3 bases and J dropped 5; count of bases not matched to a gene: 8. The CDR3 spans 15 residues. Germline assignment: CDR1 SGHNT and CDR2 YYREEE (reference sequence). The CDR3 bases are TGTGCCAGCAGCTCAGGGGGTCCCTCGCACAATGAGCAGTTCTTC. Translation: CASSSGGPSHNEQFF. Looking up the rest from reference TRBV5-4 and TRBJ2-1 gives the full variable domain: ETGVTQSPTHLIKTRGQQVTLRCSSQSGHNTVSWYQQALGQGPQFIFQYYREEENGRGNFPPRFSGLQFPNYSSELNVNALELDDSALYLCASSSGGPSHNEQFFGPGTRLTVL.

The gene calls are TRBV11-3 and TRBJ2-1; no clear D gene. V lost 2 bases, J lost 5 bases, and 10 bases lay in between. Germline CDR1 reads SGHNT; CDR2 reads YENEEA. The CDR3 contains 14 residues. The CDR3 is CASSLPDMNNEQFF. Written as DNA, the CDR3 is TGTGCCAGCAGCTTACCTGACATGAACAATGAGCAGTTCTTC.

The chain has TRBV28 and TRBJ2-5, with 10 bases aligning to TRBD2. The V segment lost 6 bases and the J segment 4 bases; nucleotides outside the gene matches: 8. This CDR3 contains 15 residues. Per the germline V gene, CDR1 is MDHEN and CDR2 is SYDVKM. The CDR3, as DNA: TGTGCCAGCAGCCCTAGTAGCGGGAGGACAGAGACCCAGTACTTC. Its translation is CASSPSSGRTETQYF.